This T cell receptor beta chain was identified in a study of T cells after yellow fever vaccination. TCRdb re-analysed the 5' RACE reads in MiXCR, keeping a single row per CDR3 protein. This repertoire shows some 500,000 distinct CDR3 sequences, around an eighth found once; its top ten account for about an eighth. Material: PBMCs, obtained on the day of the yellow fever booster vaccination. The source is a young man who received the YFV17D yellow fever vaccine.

The CDR3 reads CATSRDGGAGRETDTQYF. As DNA, the CDR3 is TGTGCCACCAGCAGAGATGGGGGCGCGGGACGGGAAACAGATACGCAGTATTTT. V gene TRBV15 combines with J gene TRBJ2-3; perhaps D is TRBD1 or TRBD2 (6 bases each). Germline V gives CDR1 LNHNV, CDR2 YYDKDF (reference sequence). Trimming removed 0 bases from V and 3 bases from J, with 19 bases in between. This CDR3 is built from 18 residues.